The 20 T cell receptor beta chains reported below all come from one sample, sequenced in a study of blood T cell repertoires in COVID-19. Clones were sequenced by immunoSEQ multiplex PCR, and TCRdb holds only the in-frame ones, with some missing. The table lists about 170,000 clones, about four fifths of them singletons. The sequencing sample was made of peripheral blood. These receptors were collected from a human donor with acute or convalescent COVID-19. The donor label of this sample is uncertain.

The CDR3 sequence is CASSSRAPGELFF. CDR3 nucleotide sequence: TGTGCCAGCAGCAGCAGGGCCCCCGGGGAGCTGTTTTTT. The gene calls are TRBV21-1 and TRBJ2-2; the table's D call, TRBD1, was not checked against the DNA. TRBV21-1 is classified as a pseudogene. The CDR3 length is 13 residues.

The rearrangement uses TRBV6-5 and TRBJ2-1; 7 bases are a match to TRBD2. CDR1 MNHEY and CDR2 SVGAGI come from the germline V gene. Trimming took 10 bases from V and 4 from J; bases not matched to a gene: 10. The CDR3 is made up of 14 amino acids. CDR3 DNA: TGTGCCACTACCGGAAGCGGGGCATACAATGAGCAGTTCTTC. It is translated as CATTGSGAYNEQFF.

In its sample, this clone was seen once. V usage is TRBV30 and J usage is TRBJ2-7; possible D gene TRBD2, 7 bases. The germline V and J ends were trimmed by 0 bases and 3 bases, with 12 bases remaining between them. The CDR3 runs 14 residues. Germline assignment: CDR1 GTSNPN and CDR2 SVGIG (reference sequence). CDR3 amino acids: CAWSVQGGDYEQYF. The CDR3 DNA reads TGTGCCTGGAGTGTACAAGGGGGGGACTACGAGCAGTACTTC.

This clone was seen only once. The chain joins TRBV6-5 to TRBJ2-7; TRBD1 agrees at 10 bases. Germline CDR1 and CDR2: MNHEY and SVGAGI. This CDR3 is built from 14 residues. Trimming took 7 bases from V and 2 from J; bases not matched to a gene: 5. In nucleotides, the CDR3 is TGTGCCAGCAAAAGTGGACAGGGGGCCTACGAGCAGTACTTC. This sequence encodes CASKSGQGAYEQYF.

The rearrangement links TRBV5-6 to TRBJ1-2; the match to TRBD1 covers 7 bases. This CDR3 has 14 residues. CDR1 is SGHDT and CDR2 is YYEEEE in the germline V gene. After removal of 3 bases from V and 4 bases from J, the junction contained 6 bases not matched to a gene. CDR3 in amino acids: CASSSEGQIYGYTF. The DNA of the CDR3 is TGTGCCAGCAGCTCAGAGGGACAGATCTATGGCTACACCTTC. Full variable domain (outside the CDR3, taken from reference TRBV5-6 and TRBJ1-2): DAGVTQSPTHLIKTRGQQVTLRCSPKSGHDTVSWYQQALGQGPQFIFQYYEEEERQRGNFPDRFSGHQFPNYSSELNVNALLLGDSALYLCASSSEGQIYGYTFGSGTRLTVV.

The rearrangement joins TRBV3-1 (or the pseudogene TRBV3-2) to TRBJ1-2; D unresolved. Germline V gives CDR1 LGHDT, CDR2 YNNKEL (reference sequence). V was clipped by 0 bases and J by 8 bases, with 7 bases between them. The CDR3 covers 12 residues. Here the CDR3 DNA reads TGTGCCAGCAGCCAAGATTCCGGGGGCTACACCTTC. Amino acid sequence: CASSQDSGGYTF.

CDR3 DNA sequence: TGTGCCAGCAGTGGACTAGCACTGGGCAACGAGCAGTACTTC. Amino acids: CASSGLALGNEQYF. The V gene is TRBV2, the J gene TRBJ2-7; 7 bases fit TRBD2. The V gene end was trimmed by 4 bases and the J gene end by 5 bases; junction bases not matched to a gene: 8. There are 14 residues in the CDR3. Looked up from germline, CDR1 is SNHLY and CDR2 is FYNNEI.

This chain joins TRBV28 and TRBJ2-7, with TRBD2 matching over 8 bases. The CDR3 loop spans 16 amino acids. CDR1 is MDHEN, CDR2 SYDVKM, per germline. V trimming: 5 bases; J trimming: 6 bases; junction bases outside the gene matches: 15. DNA of the CDR3: TGTGCCAGCAGTCCCCTCGAGTTCCGGGGGGGACTCGAGCAGTACTTC. Translated: CASSPLEFRGGLEQYF.

The chain combines TRBV6-1 with TRBJ1-3; a weak D match, TRBD1 (5 bases). Germline lookup yields CDR1 MNHNS and CDR2 SASEGT. Trimming removed 0 bases at V and 3 bases at J, with 12 bases between. The CDR3 runs 16 residues. The CDR3 DNA is TGTGCCAGCAGTGAAGCGTCAGGGTTCTATGGAAACACCATATATTTT. Translation: CASSEASGFYGNTIYF.

The genes are TRBV10-3 and TRBJ1-1; TRBD1 might be the D (5 bases). This CDR3 has 15 residues. Germline loops: CDR1 ENHRY, CDR2 SYGVKD. Trimming took off 2 bases at V and 3 bases at J, with 13 bases between the two ends. CDR3 protein: CAISERGQADTEAFF. The CDR3 nucleotides are TGTGCCATCAGTGAGAGGGGCCAGGCGGACACTGAAGCTTTCTTT.

The chain joins TRBV7-2 to TRBJ2-5, with TRBD2 identical over 8 bases. CDR1 and CDR2 (germline): SGHTA, FQGNSA. CDR3 length equals 18 residues. Germline trimming cut 6 bases from V and 5 bases from J; bases unmatched to any gene: 20. CDR3 in amino acids: CASSPGTGGPNRGETQYF. CDR3 DNA sequence: TGTGCCAGCAGTCCTGGGACGGGAGGGCCGAATAGAGGGGAGACCCAGTACTTC.

This rearrangement joins TRBV28 to TRBJ2-7, with D possibly matching TRBD2 (7 bases). The CDR3 totals 15 residues. V was trimmed by 7 bases and J by 3 bases, leaving 19 bases between them. The germline V gene has CDR1 MDHEN and CDR2 SYDVKM. CDR3: CASMGRGGLSYEQYF. The CDR3 bases are TGTGCCAGCATGGGTAGGGGGGGGCTCAGCTACGAGCAGTACTTC.

The genes are TRBV7-2 and TRBJ2-1; possibly TRBD2 for D (5 bases). Looked up from germline, CDR1 is SGHTA and CDR2 is FQGNSA. The CDR3 totals 19 residues. Trimming cost V 0 bases and J 0 bases, with 18 bases left between them. The CDR3 bases are TGTGCCAGCAGCTTAGCGGCTGGAGCGGTTCGTAGCTCCTACAATGAGCAGTTCTTC. It encodes CASSLAAGAVRSSYNEQFF.

This clone was detected once. The V gene is TRBV27, the J gene TRBJ2-1; 12 bases fit TRBD1. This CDR3 has 15 amino acids. Germline CDR1 reads MNHEY; CDR2 reads SMNVEV (reference sequence). Trimming cost V 3 bases and J 5 bases; bases outside gene matches: 2. The DNA of the CDR3 is TGTGCCAGCAGTTTGGGACAGGGGGCCAACAATGAGCAGTTCTTC. Amino acid sequence: CASSLGQGANNEQFF.

About this clone: The junction and the germline gene differ at one end; a read error may be behind it. This chain joins TRBV7-7 and TRBJ2-5, with 7 positions matching TRBD1. This CDR3 spans 14 amino acids. Germline CDR1 is SSHAT and CDR2 is FNYEAQ (reference sequence). CDR3 sequence (DNA): TGTGCTAGCAGCTTAGAGGGGGCTGGGGAGACCCAGTACTTC. Its protein product is CASSLEGAGETQYF.

The genes are TRBV5-1 and TRBJ1-1, with TRBD1 as a possible D gene (5 bases). The V and J ends lost 5 bases and 1 base respectively, with 18 bases between them. The CDR3 extends over 16 amino acids. CDR1 is SGHRS and CDR2 is YFSETQ in the germline V gene. CDR3 DNA sequence: TGCGCCAGCAGACAAGGGGTGGGTTCGGGGAACACTGAAGCTTTCTTT. It is translated as CASRQGVGSGNTEAFF.

This clone has just a few counts. The rearrangement joins TRBV2 to TRBJ1-5; no firm D call. The CDR3 extends over 15 amino acids. The germline V gene encodes CDR1 SNHLY and CDR2 FYNNEI. Trimming took 3 bases from V and 7 from J, leaving 16 bases between them. This chain's CDR3 is CASSEGMEENQPQHF. CDR3 coding DNA: TGTGCCAGCAGTGAGGGCATGGAGGAAAACCAGCCCCAGCATTTT.

V usage is TRBV7-2 and J usage is TRBJ1-1; no firm D call. In germline, CDR1 is SGHTA, CDR2 FQGNSA. V gave up 5 bases and J gave up 3 bases, with 7 bases separating them. The CDR3 is made up of 12 amino acids. The CDR3 reads CASSGGHTEAFF. CDR3 DNA sequence: TGTGCCAGCAGCGGAGGGCACACTGAAGCTTTCTTT.

This chain uses TRBV27 with TRBJ1-5; D gene ambiguous. The V gene's germline CDR1 is MNHEY and CDR2 SMNVEV (reference sequence). V lost 7 bases and J lost 0, with 10 bases in between. The length of the CDR3 is 14 residues. The CDR3, as DNA: TGTGCCAGCAAGCCGGGGTATAGCAATCAGCCCCAGCATTTT. It encodes CASKPGYSNQPQHF.

The J gene is TRBJ2-3, the V gene TRBV11-3; possibly TRBD2 for D (5 bases). V gave up 0 bases and J gave up 10 bases, with 11 bases separating them. The CDR3 runs 13 residues. In germline, CDR1 is SGHNT, CDR2 YENEEA. The CDR3 DNA sequence: TGTGCCAGCAGCTTAGATAGTAGCGTTGCGCAGTATTTT. It encodes CASSLDSSVAQYF.